Below, 13 T cell receptor beta chains from the same sample are listed, as sequenced in a study of blood T cell repertoires in COVID-19 (dated by TCRdb to about 2020). Receptor libraries were prepared by the immunoSEQ multiplex PCR assay. The table comes from immuneACCESS by way of TCRdb, which keeps in-frame sequences with V and J called. Part of the clones is missing from these tables; in studies checked, under half for an unresolved V gene and the rest for unknown reasons. Across this sample there are approximately 190,000 clones, with around 80% seen only once. The ten largest clones represent 13% to 15% of the sample. The specimen sequenced was peripheral blood. Receptor source: a man aged 30-40 years with active or convalescent COVID-19.

The rearrangement links TRBV5-5 to TRBJ2-3, with a weak D call TRBD2 (6 bases). CDR1 and CDR2 from the germline V gene are SGHKS and YYEKEE (reference sequence). Trimming pared 4 bases from V and 4 bases from J, leaving 13 bases between. The CDR3 runs to 14 residues. The CDR3 reads CASSRIPGADTQYF. As DNA, the CDR3 is TGTGCCAGCAGCAGAATTCCGGGGGCAGATACGCAGTATTTT.

This chain uses TRBV7-2 with TRBJ2-7, with TRBD1 matching over 9 bases. Germline lookup yields CDR1 SGHTA and CDR2 FQGNSA. The ends lost 3 bases at V and 0 bases at J; junction bases unmatched: 3. The CDR3 runs to 15 residues. CDR3 residues: CASSFGQGSSYEQYV. In nucleotides, the CDR3 is TGTGCCAGCAGCTTCGGACAGGGGAGCTCCTACGAGCAGTACGTC.

The V call is TRBV21-1, the J call TRBJ2-1; no check of the table's D call, TRBD1, against the DNA was made. TRBV21-1 corresponds to a pseudogene. CDR3 length: 14 residues. CDR3 in DNA: TGTGCCAGCAGCAAAGGTAACATCTACAATGAGCAGTTCTTC. Residues: CASSKGNIYNEQFF.

The chain employs TRBV7-2 and TRBJ2-1; the D gene is possibly TRBD2 (6 bases). V lost 5 bases and J lost 5, with 19 bases in between. From germline, CDR1 is SGHTA and CDR2 FQGNSA. This CDR3 is 16 amino acids long. The DNA for the CDR3 is TGTGCCAGCAGCGCGGGTACTAGCCGCCAAAACAATGAGCAGTTCTTC. Translated, it gives CASSAGTSRQNNEQFF.

The chain has TRBV28 and TRBJ1-3; D not resolved. This CDR3 comprises 15 residues. Trimming took off 6 bases at V and 3 bases at J, with 15 bases between the two ends. CDR1 MDHEN and CDR2 SYDVKM come from the germline V gene. The CDR3 DNA sequence: TGTGCCAGCAGCCTCCGCCCTAGGTATGGAAACACCATATATTTT. Protein sequence: CASSLRPRYGNTIYF.

V and J are TRBV23-1 and TRBJ2-3; a possible D gene is TRBD1 (6 bases). TRBV23-1 is designated an ORF whose function remains uncertain. There are 15 residues in the CDR3. Trimming left V 3 bases short and J 5 bases short, with 15 bases between. The CDR3 DNA reads TGCGCCAGCAGTCACCCCGGGACATCTGAAGATACGCAGTATTTT. It is translated as CASSHPGTSEDTQYF.

The chain joins TRBV19 to TRBJ2-5, with D uncertain. V was trimmed by 5 bases and J by 5 bases, leaving 12 bases between them. This CDR3 has 13 amino acids. CDR1 is LNHDA and CDR2 is SQIVND in the germline V gene (reference sequence). CDR3 protein: CASSDPRFETQYF. Written as DNA, the CDR3 is TGTGCCAGTAGTGACCCGAGGTTCGAGACCCAGTACTTC.

This chain joins TRBV28 and TRBJ1-5; a weak D match, TRBD1 (6 bases). Germline V gene lookup returns CDR1 MDHEN and CDR2 SYDVKM. This CDR3 comprises 16 residues. Trimming left V 3 bases short and J 2 bases short, with 14 bases between. DNA of the CDR3: TGTGCCAGCAGTTTCCGTACAGGGATCGGCAATCAGCCCCAGCATTTT. Translated, it gives CASSFRTGIGNQPQHF.

V is TRBV5-1 and J is TRBJ1-1; D unresolved. The CDR3 loop spans 13 amino acids. Germline V gene lookup returns CDR1 SGHRS and CDR2 YFSETQ. Trimming took off 0 bases at V and 6 bases at J, with 9 bases between the two ends. The CDR3 protein is CASSLGEAAEAFF. DNA for the CDR3: TGCGCCAGCAGCTTGGGGGAGGCCGCTGAAGCTTTCTTT.

The chain carries TRBV5-1 and TRBJ2-2; D is possibly TRBD2 (5 bases). The CDR3 sequence is 14 residues long. The V end was cut by 0 bases, the J end by 6 bases, with 9 bases between. CDR1 and CDR2 (germline): SGHRS, YFSETQ. CDR3 residues: CASSLDSDAGELFF. The CDR3 bases are TGCGCCAGCAGCTTGGATAGCGACGCCGGGGAGCTGTTTTTT.

J is TRBJ2-2 and V is TRBV2, with D uncertain. This CDR3 is built from 13 residues. Germline CDR1 SNHLY, CDR2 FYNNEI. V dropped 8 bases and J dropped 7 bases, with 14 bases sitting between them. CDR3 in DNA: TGTGCCAGCCAAGACACCGTGGACGGGGAGCTGTTTTTT. It translates to CASQDTVDGELFF.

V usage is TRBV12-3 or TRBV12-4 and J usage is TRBJ1-2; D gene unclear. The CDR3 has 13 residues. The V gene lost 6 bases and the J gene lost 4 bases, with 12 bases spanning the gap. For the CDR3, the DNA is TGTGCCAGCAGCCCCCATTTTAGCTATGGCTACACCTTC. It specifies CASSPHFSYGYTF.

The chain recombines TRBV3-1 (or the pseudogene TRBV3-2) with TRBJ2-7, with D perhaps matching TRBD2 (5 bases). CDR1 is LGHDT, CDR2 YNNKEL, per germline (reference sequence). The CDR3 is made up of 15 amino acids. The germline V and J ends were trimmed by 1 base and 0 bases, with 10 bases remaining between them. The CDR3 nucleotides read TGTGCCAGCAGCCAAGGGACTCGGAGCTCCTACGAGCAGTACGTC. Encoded protein: CASSQGTRSSYEQYV.